This T cell receptor (beta chain) comes out of a study of T cells in Graves' hyperthyroidism and ophthalmopathy. On the study more broadly: Any treatment followed the collection of peripheral blood at initial diagnosis.

Study-wide results and limits: Before onset, ophthalmopathy was predicted by the model a median roughly 6.4 months earlier. Most clonotypes that expanded in the thyroid above 0.001 also showed up in blood.

Concerning this clonotype itself: The antigen remains unidentified.

This CDR3 is 15 amino acids long. The germline V gene encodes CDR1 LNHDA and CDR2 SQIVND (reference sequence). The V end lost 2 bases, the J end lost 7 bases, and 14 bases lay between the germline ends. Clinicians diagnosed patients from clinical symptoms, serum thyroxine and TRAb, thyroid ultrasound and orbital computed tomography. The CDR3 regions of TCR beta were amplified from RNA transcripts. During a first-round RT-PCR of the TCR CDR3, the HTBI primer set was used. TCRdb redid the calling of the multiplex PCR reads with MiXCR, one entry per CDR3 protein. Here the sample spans approximately 870,000 distinct CDR3 sequences, around 39% being singletons.

This TCR derives from a young man with Graves' hyperthyroidism. Material for sequencing was blood. The genes are TRBV19 and TRBJ2-2; the D call may be TRBD1 or TRBD2 (6 bases each). The CDR3 sequence is CASSIWGARGGELFF. The CDR3 DNA sequence: TGTGCCAGTAGTATATGGGGGGCGCGAGGCGGGGAGCTGTTTTTT.